This is a list of T cell receptor beta chains from one sample in a study of technical replicates of blood from a few donors. Sequencing used immunoSEQ multiplex PCR; TCRdb keeps in-frame clones, though not all of them. The profile covers around 84,000 clones, with approximately 97% appearing a single time and around 0.18% taken by the ten largest. Sequenced: T cells isolated from PBMCs. Source of these receptors: a human donor in good health. Each CDR3 is given with its conserved first and last residue.

TRBJ2-5	TRBV28	CASTLKGETQYF
TRBJ2-3	TRBV7-2	CASSSLAGPTDTQYF
TRBJ2-3	TRBV9	CASSVAPRTWDTQYF
TRBJ2-7	TRBV6-1	CASTLTGESYEQYF
TRBJ1-6	TRBV30	CAWSALQGLNSPLHF
TRBJ2-7	TRBV28	CASSPGLFYEQYF
TRBJ2-1	TRBV15	CATSRGTGVYNEQFF
TRBJ2-5	TRBV2	CASGSGGGQETQYF
TRBJ1-1	TRBV5-1	CASSLAGEGEAFF
TRBJ1-1	TRBV10-3	CAISESGQAFF
TRBJ1-5	TRBV27	CASSLFARNQPQHF
TRBJ1-4	TRBV19	CASSSRSGGATNEKLFF
TRBJ2-1	TRBV25-1	CASSEQVNEQFF
TRBJ2-7	TRBV7-2	CASSLDTSASYEQYF
TRBJ1-1	TRBV25-1	CASSDWPNADEAFF
TRBJ2-6	TRBV28	CASSLRQRRTGANVLTF
TRBJ1-5	TRBV10-2	CASRDSLNQPQHF